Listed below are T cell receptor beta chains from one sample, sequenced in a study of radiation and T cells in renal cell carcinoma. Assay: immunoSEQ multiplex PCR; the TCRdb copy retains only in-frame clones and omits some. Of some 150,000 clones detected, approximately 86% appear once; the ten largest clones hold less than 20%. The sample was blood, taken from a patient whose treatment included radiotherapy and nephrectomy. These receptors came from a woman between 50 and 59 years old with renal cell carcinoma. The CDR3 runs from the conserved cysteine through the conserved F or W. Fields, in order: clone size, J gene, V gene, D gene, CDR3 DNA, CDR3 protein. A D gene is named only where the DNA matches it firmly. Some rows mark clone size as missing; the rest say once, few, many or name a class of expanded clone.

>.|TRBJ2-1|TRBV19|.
TGTGCCAGTAGTCAAAACTCGAATGAGCAGTTCTTC
CASSQNSNEQFF
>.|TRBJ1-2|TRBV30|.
TGTGCCTGGAGTGAGCCGGAAGATGGCTACACCTTC
CAWSEPEDGYTF
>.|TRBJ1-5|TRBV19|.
TGTGCCAGTACCGAGGGGAACAATCAGCCCCAGCATTTT
CASTEGNNQPQHF
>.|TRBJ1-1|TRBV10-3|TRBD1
TGTGCCATCAGTTCAGGGGGCGCGGAAGCTTTCTTT
CAISSGGAEAFF
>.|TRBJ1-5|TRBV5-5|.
TGTGCCAGCAGCTCACAGGGATCTCAGCCCCAGCATTTT
CASSSQGSQPQHF
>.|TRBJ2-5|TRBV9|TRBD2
TGTGCCAGCAGCGCTAGGACTAGCGGGTTGCGGGGAGAGACCCAGTACTTC
CASSARTSGLRGETQYF
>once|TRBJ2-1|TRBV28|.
TGTGCCAGCAGTTTACGTACCTACAATGAGCAGTTCTTC
CASSLRTYNEQFF
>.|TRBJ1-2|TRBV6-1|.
TGTGCCAGCACAGGTTTAGGCTATGGCTACACCTTC
CASTGLGYGYTF
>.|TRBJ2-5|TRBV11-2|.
TGTGCCAGCAGCCCAGGTGTAAGGGAGACCCAGTACTTC
CASSPGVRETQYF
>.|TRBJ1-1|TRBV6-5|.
TGTGCCAGCAGTTACTCGCCCAGGGGCGGTGAAGCTTTCTTT
CASSYSPRGGEAFF